These 2 T cell receptor beta chains share one sample of origin, sequenced in a study of shared clonotypes between healthy human individuals (dated by TCRdb to 2019 to 2021). Library preparation was by the immunoSEQ multiplex PCR assay. TCRdb obtained this table from immuneACCESS and retained in-frame rearrangements with V and J assigned. These tables miss some clones; where compared with another copy, unresolved V genes account for less than half of the shortfall, and the remainder is unexplained. The sample data list millions of clones, and over 85% of these were observed just once. The ten largest clones capture 0.35% to 0.5% of the sample. Sequencing was done on a sample of naive CD4+ T cells from PBMCs. What the cell subset or site label conveys for this sample: CD45RA+ positively selected. The source is a man between 18 and 35 years old in good health. Some clones in this sample may be carry-over from other donors' samples.

The CDR3 loop reads CASSIAQLAKNIQYF. The CDR3 DNA is TGTGCCAGTAGTATAGCCCAGTTAGCCAAAAACATTCAGTACTTC. The chain combines TRBV19 with TRBJ2-4; D not resolved. The CDR3 has 15 residues. V was clipped by 1 base and J by 0 bases, with 7 bases between them. Germline CDR1 LNHDA, CDR2 SQIVND (reference sequence).

The chain has TRBV28 and TRBJ1-3; tentative D call: TRBD1 (6 bases). The CDR3 has 15 amino acids. In germline, CDR1 is MDHEN, CDR2 SYDVKM. Trimming removed 5 bases from V and 0 bases from J, with 11 bases in between. CDR3: CASSQTGSSGNTIYF. The CDR3 DNA is TGTGCCAGCAGTCAAACAGGGAGCTCTGGAAACACCATATATTTT.